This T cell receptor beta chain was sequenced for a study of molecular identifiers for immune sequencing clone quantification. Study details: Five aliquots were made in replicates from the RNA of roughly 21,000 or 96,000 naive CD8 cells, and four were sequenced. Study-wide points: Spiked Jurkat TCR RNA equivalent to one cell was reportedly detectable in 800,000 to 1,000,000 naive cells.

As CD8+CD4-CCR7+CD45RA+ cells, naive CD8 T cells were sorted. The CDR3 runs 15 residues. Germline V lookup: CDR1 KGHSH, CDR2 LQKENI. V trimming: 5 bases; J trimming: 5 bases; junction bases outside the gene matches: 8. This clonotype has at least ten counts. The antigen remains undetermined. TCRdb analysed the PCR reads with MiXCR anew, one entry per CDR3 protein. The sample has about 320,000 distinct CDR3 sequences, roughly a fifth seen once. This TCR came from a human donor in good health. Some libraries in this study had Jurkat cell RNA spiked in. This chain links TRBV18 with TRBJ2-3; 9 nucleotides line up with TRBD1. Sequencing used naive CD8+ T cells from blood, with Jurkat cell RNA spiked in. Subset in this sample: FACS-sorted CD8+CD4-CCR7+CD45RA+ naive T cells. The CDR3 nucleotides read TGTGCCAGCTCATCTACAGGGGGCGCGGGAGATACGCAGTATTTT. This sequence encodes CASSSTGGAGDTQYF.